This T cell receptor (beta chain) was sequenced in a study of cytomegalovirus exposure and HLA in healthy donors. Study-wide results and caveats: A later analysis linked a missense DCLRE1C variant to TCR beta V- and J-gene trimming.

Trimming left V 6 bases short and J 2 bases short, with 5 bases between. The germline CDR1 and CDR2 sequences are MDHEN and SYDVKM. The CDR3 is 12 residues long. 13 Jbeta primers and 60 Vbeta primers were used for the PCR. Some clones are missing from TCRdb's copy, which holds only in-frame ones; the method was immunoSEQ multiplex PCR. The sample has 100,000 to 150,000 clones, just over 15% seen once. About this clone itself: What it binds is not known.

The material sequenced was PBMCs. V gene TRBV28 combines with J gene TRBJ1-5, with TRBD1 as a possible D gene (5 bases). This clonotype originated in a young woman in good health and CMV-seronegative. CDR3 coding DNA: TGTGCCAGCAGAGGGGGCAATCAGCCCCAGCATTTT. This sequence encodes CASRGGNQPQHF.